Listed below are T cell receptor beta chains from one sample, sequenced in a study of blood T cell repertoires in COVID-19. Sequencing used immunoSEQ multiplex PCR; TCRdb keeps in-frame clones, though not all of them. The sample includes 350,000 to 400,000 clones, 86% of them seen just once. The source material was peripheral blood. The source is a woman between 55 and 75 years old with COVID-19, enrolled during active disease. CDR3s include the opening cysteine and the closing phenylalanine or tryptophan. The D gene is left open where the match is weak. Some rows have no size entry. The others give once, few or many, or a class for an expanded clone.

V gene	D gene	J gene	clone size	CDR3 protein	CDR3 DNA
TRBV11-2	TRBD2	TRBJ2-7	-	CASSLDGGAREQYF	TGTGCCAGCAGCTTAGACGGGGGGGCGCGGGAGCAGTACTTC
TRBV29-1	-	TRBJ1-2	-	CSVDLGPYTF	TGCAGCGTTGATCTGGGCCCCTACACCTTC
TRBV9	-	TRBJ2-5	-	CASSVGAVPLQETQYF	TGTGCCAGCAGCGTAGGGGCAGTTCCTTTGCAAGAGACCCAGTACTTC
TRBV5-6	-	TRBJ2-7	-	CASSLGRTYEQYF	TGTGCCAGCAGCTTGGGGCGGACCTACGAGCAGTACTTC
TRBV11-3	TRBD1	TRBJ2-3	-	CASSSGQGRTDTQYF	TGTGCCAGCAGCTCGGGACAGGGAAGGACAGATACGCAGTATTTT
TRBV7-9	-	TRBJ1-2	-	CASSLVPGYGYTF	TGTGCCAGCAGCTTAGTGCCGGGCTATGGCTACACCTTC
TRBV11-3	-	TRBJ2-1	-	CASSTRNEQFF	TGTGCCAGCAGCACCAGGAATGAGCAGTTCTTC
TRBV13	-	TRBJ2-2	-	CATSGTGPSGTGELFF	TGTGCCACCTCGGGAACAGGGCCCTCGGGCACCGGGGAGCTGTTTTTT
TRBV27	TRBD2	TRBJ2-1	-	CASSPLSRGAYNEQFF	TGTGCCAGCAGTCCGCTTTCGCGGGGGGCTTACAATGAGCAGTTCTTC
TRBV12-3/TRBV12-4	-	TRBJ1-2	-	CASSFVPNYGYTF	TGTGCCAGCAGTTTTGTCCCGAACTATGGCTACACCTTC
TRBV7-3	TRBD2	TRBJ2-6	-	CASSRFSGDSGANVLTF	TGTGCCAGCAGCCGATTCAGCGGGGACTCTGGGGCCAACGTCCTGACTTTC
TRBV7-3	TRBD2	TRBJ2-3	-	CASSLIAGGPSSTDTQYF	TGTGCCAGCAGCTTAATTGCGGGGGGGCCGTCTAGCACAGATACGCAGTATTTT
TRBV7-2	-	TRBJ2-3	-	CASSLGIRGFTDTQYF	TGTGCCAGCAGCTTAGGAATTAGGGGATTCACAGATACGCAGTATTTT
TRBV27	TRBD2	TRBJ2-4	-	CASSCIGGLAGNIQYF	TGTGCCAGCAGTTGTATCGGCGGTCTAGCGGGAAACATTCAGTACTTC
TRBV21-1	-	TRBJ1-1	-	CASSSRDFSLWGRGKNTEAFF	TGTGCCAGCAGCAGCCGCGATTTTAGTCTTTGGGGGAGGGGGAAAAACACTGAAGCTTTCTTT
TRBV7-2	TRBD2	TRBJ2-7	-	CASSPFSGGVYEQYF	TGTGCCAGCAGCCCCTTCAGCGGGGGAGTCTACGAGCAGTACTTC
TRBV6-5	-	TRBJ1-5	-	CASGAGPTQPQHF	TGTGCCTCAGGGGCAGGGCCGACTCAGCCCCAGCATTTT
TRBV19	TRBD1	TRBJ1-2	few	CASGTQGGPNYGYTF	TGTGCCAGCGGAACACAGGGGGGCCCCAACTATGGCTACACCTTC
TRBV10-3	-	TRBJ2-7	-	CAISSIAGKRTYEQYF	TGTGCCATCAGTTCGATAGCAGGGAAACGAACCTACGAGCAGTACTTC
TRBV5-1	TRBD1	TRBJ1-2	-	CASSPRTGEGGYTF	TGCGCCAGCAGCCCGCGGACAGGGGAGGGTGGCTACACCTTC
TRBV5-5	TRBD1	TRBJ1-6	-	CASSLAGTGVSSPLHF	TGTGCCAGCAGCTTGGCCGGAACAGGGGTAAGTTCACCCCTCCACTTT
TRBV5-6	TRBD1	TRBJ1-1	-	CASSLSDRDNTEAFF	TGTGCCAGCAGCCTTTCGGACAGGGACAACACTGAAGCTTTCTTT
TRBV30	-	TRBJ1-1	-	CAWRLRIPNTEAFF	TGTGCCTGGAGATTGAGGATACCGAACACTGAAGCTTTCTTT
TRBV5-4	-	TRBJ1-2	-	CASSGAGDSNYGYTF	TGTGCCAGCAGCGGAGCAGGGGATTCTAACTATGGCTACACCTTC
TRBV6-5	-	TRBJ1-2	-	CASSTGPDYGYTF	TGTGCCAGCAGTACGGGTCCTGACTATGGCTACACCTTC
TRBV5-4	TRBD2	TRBJ2-2	-	CASSGGLAGGLNTGELFF	TGTGCCAGCAGCGGAGGACTAGCGGGGGGACTGAACACCGGGGAGCTGTTTTTT
TRBV7-3	TRBD2	TRBJ2-1	-	CASSFSGTSDHNEQFF	TGTGCCAGCAGCTTCTCCGGGACTAGCGACCACAATGAGCAGTTCTTC
TRBV5-8	-	TRBJ2-5	-	CASSLGGRQETQYF	TGTGCCAGCAGCTTGGGTGGGAGGCAAGAGACCCAGTACTTC
TRBV12-3/TRBV12-4	-	TRBJ1-1	-	CASSLVGATEAFF	TGTGCCAGCAGTTTAGTGGGAGCTACTGAAGCTTTCTTT
TRBV20-1	-	TRBJ2-3	-	CSASGENTDTQYF	TGCAGTGCTAGTGGGGAGAACACAGATACGCAGTATTTT
TRBV16	TRBD1	TRBJ2-7	once	CASSQQGASEQYF	TGTGCCAGCAGCCAACAGGGGGCTAGCGAGCAGTACTTC
TRBV9	TRBD1	TRBJ2-7	-	CASSVGQGAYEQYF	TGTGCCAGCAGCGTAGGTCAGGGGGCCTACGAGCAGTACTTC
TRBV9	TRBD2	TRBJ2-7	-	CASSNNPLLADSYEQYF	TGTGCCAGCAGCAATAACCCCCTTCTAGCGGACTCCTACGAGCAGTACTTC
TRBV19	-	TRBJ2-1	-	CASSIFGGDSYNEQFF	TGTGCCAGTAGTATCTTTGGGGGCGACTCCTACAATGAGCAGTTCTTC
TRBV7-3	-	TRBJ2-7	-	CASSPIPGEKNEQYF	TGTGCCAGCAGCCCCATCCCGGGAGAGAAGAACGAGCAGTACTTC
TRBV19	TRBD1	TRBJ2-7	once	CASSRTGGLLYEQYF	TGTGCCAGTAGCCGGACAGGGGGCCTTCTTTACGAGCAGTACTTC
TRBV6-1	TRBD1	TRBJ1-4	-	CASSEYRGATNEKLFF	TGTGCCAGCAGTGAGTACAGGGGAGCGACTAATGAAAAACTGTTTTTT
TRBV7-2	TRBD1	TRBJ1-6	few	CASSVGQGRLHF	TGTGCCAGCAGCGTCGGACAGGGGCGCCTCCACTTT
TRBV4-1	TRBD1	TRBJ1-1	-	CASSRAGQGDTEAFF	TGCGCCAGCAGCCGCGCTGGACAGGGTGACACTGAAGCTTTCTTT
TRBV7-2	-	TRBJ1-2	once	CASSGGGTANYGYTF	TGTGCCAGCAGCGGGGGGGGAACAGCTAACTATGGCTACACCTTC
TRBV6-1	TRBD1	TRBJ2-7	-	CASSDPATWPTGRLGQYF	TGTGCCAGCAGTGACCCGGCCACTTGGCCGACAGGGCGCCTAGGGCAGTACTTC
TRBV30	TRBD2	TRBJ2-2	-	CAWRGSGEAGELFF	TGTGCCTGGAGAGGGAGCGGGGAGGCCGGGGAGCTGTTTTTT